One and the same sample provided the 18 T cell receptor beta chains below, sequenced in a study of T cells of healthy individuals. Each CDR3 protein is one row after TCRdb ran MiXCR on the 5' RACE reads. The sample carries approximately 58,000 distinct CDR3 sequences, approximately 15% recorded once. All receptors derive from a human donor in good health.

This clonotype has a count of ten or more. The J gene is TRBJ2-7, the V gene TRBV20-1; 7 nucleotides align to TRBD2. Unmatched junction bases numbered 12, after V lost 1 base and J lost 6 bases. Germline values: CDR1 DFQATT, CDR2 SNEGSKA (reference sequence). The CDR3 runs 15 residues. The CDR3 DNA reads TGCAGTGCTAGAGCTCGCGGGAGAGTCATGGGCGAGCAGTACTTC. Protein: CSARARGRVMGEQYF.

Comments on this clonotype: A clone one base away is much larger, so this may be a read error. V usage is TRBV5-4 and J usage is TRBJ2-3, with D possibly matching TRBD1 (6 bases). Germline V gene data show CDR1 as SGHNT and CDR2 as YYREEE (reference sequence). The CDR3 covers 14 residues. CDR3 amino acids: CAGSPGTSVDTQYF. For the CDR3, the DNA is TGTGCCGGCAGCCCGGGGACAAGCGTAGATACGCAGTATTTT.

This clonotype was recorded a few times. The V and J genes are TRBV20-1 and TRBJ2-7; TRBD2 aligns across 12 bases. From germline, CDR1 is DFQATT and CDR2 SNEGSKA (reference sequence). V dropped 6 bases and J dropped 3; count of bases not matched to a gene: 15. This CDR3 is built from 17 residues. The CDR3 spells CSATLPDWTSGDYEQYF. CDR3 bases: TGCAGTGCAACCCTCCCCGATTGGACTAGCGGGGACTACGAGCAGTACTTC.

The rearrangement uses TRBV6-2 or TRBV6-3 and TRBJ1-2; 7 nucleotides agree with TRBD1. The CDR3 runs 13 residues. The V gene end was trimmed by 0 bases and the J gene end by 8 bases; junction bases not matched to a gene: 3. Germline CDR1 MNHEY, CDR2 SVGEGT. The CDR3 loop is CASSYSAGGGYTF. CDR3 bases: TGTGCCAGCAGTTACTCGGCAGGGGGAGGCTACACCTTC.

This clonotype came up a few times. This sequence joins TRBV20-1 and TRBJ2-5; D could derive from TRBD1 or TRBD2 (5 bases each). V was pared by 5 bases and J by 3 bases, with 10 bases between. The CDR3 loop spans 12 amino acids. Germline assignment: CDR1 DFQATT and CDR2 SNEGSKA (reference sequence). CDR3 residues: CSALRGEETQYF. For the CDR3, the DNA is TGCAGTGCTTTGAGGGGAGAAGAGACCCAGTACTTC.

This clonotype was counted many times. The CDR3 spells CASSRDRNTEAFF. CDR3 nucleotide sequence: TGTGCCAGCAGCCGGGACCGAAACACTGAAGCTTTCTTT. This chain connects TRBV14 to TRBJ1-1, with a possible D match to TRBD1 (5 bases). The CDR3 loop spans 13 amino acids. The V and J ends lost 4 bases and 2 bases respectively, with 8 bases between them. Germline V gene lookup returns CDR1 SGHDN and CDR2 FVKESK.

This clonotype was counted a few times. J is TRBJ2-3 and V is TRBV6-5; TRBD2 is a possible D gene (5 bases). V was shortened by 6 bases and J by 6 bases, with 16 bases between the two germline ends. This CDR3 is built from 14 residues. Germline V gene sequence: CDR1 MNHEY, CDR2 SVGAGI. The CDR3 protein is CASRDGLLTDTQYF. In nucleotides, the CDR3 is TGTGCCAGCAGAGACGGACTCCTCACGGATACGCAGTATTTT.

This clonotype has at least ten counts. This chain joins TRBV29-1 and TRBJ2-7; 8 bases line up with TRBD2. Germline-derived CDR1 and CDR2 are SQVTM and ANQGSEA. V lost 3 bases and J lost 3; bases outside the gene matches: 7. The CDR3 spans 14 residues. The CDR3, as DNA: TGCAGCGTTGAGTTAGCGGGATCATACTACGAGCAGTACTTC. This translates into CSVELAGSYYEQYF.

This clonotype was recorded many times. The J gene is TRBJ1-1, the V gene TRBV5-6; weak D call: TRBD1 (5 bases). The CDR3 has 14 amino acids. V was pared by 7 bases and J by 3 bases, with 16 bases between. CDR1 and CDR2 (germline): SGHDT, YYEEEE. The CDR3 DNA sequence: TGTGCCAGCTCATTAGGGGAGGATTACACTGAAGCTTTCTTT. It yields the protein CASSLGEDYTEAFF.

In this sample, this clonotype turned up a few times. The CDR3 is CATRTVLYQETQYF. The CDR3 DNA sequence: TGTGCCACCCGGACAGTTTTGTACCAAGAGACCCAGTACTTC. V gene TRBV10-3 combines with J gene TRBJ2-5; perhaps TRBD1 as D (6 bases). The CDR3 sequence is 14 residues long. Germline V gene data show CDR1 as ENHRY and CDR2 as SYGVKD. The ends were cut back, 10 bases at V and 0 bases at J, with 15 bases in the middle.

Many counts were recorded for this clonotype. The chain recombines TRBV27 with TRBJ2-3; the D gene is possibly TRBD1 (5 bases). The CDR3 sequence is 14 residues long. V was shortened by 5 bases and J by 8 bases, with 17 bases between the two germline ends. CDR1 and CDR2 from the germline V gene are MNHEY and SMNVEV (reference sequence). The CDR3 DNA reads TGTGCCAGCAGTCGCTTTTCCTCTAGGGGTACGCAGTATTTT. This codes for CASSRFSSRGTQYF.

This clonotype appeared a few times. The CDR3 sequence is CASSQTGTPGNTIYF. The DNA of the CDR3 is TGCGCCAGCAGCCAAACCGGGACCCCTGGAAACACCATATATTTT. The chain is built from TRBV4-3 and TRBJ1-3, with D perhaps matching TRBD1 (5 bases). CDR3 length: 15 residues. Germline V gene data show CDR1 as LGHNA and CDR2 as YSLEER. Trimming removed 2 bases from V and 2 bases from J, with 10 bases in between.

This clonotype showed up just a few times. The rearrangement joins TRBV19 to TRBJ1-2, with D perhaps matching TRBD1 (5 bases). The CDR3 has 13 residues. CDR1 and CDR2 from the germline V gene are LNHDA and SQIVND (reference sequence). Trimming cost V 4 bases and J 4 bases, with 10 bases left between them. The CDR3: CASSTGPVYGYTF. As DNA, the CDR3 is TGTGCCAGTAGTACGGGACCTGTCTATGGCTACACCTTC.

The V gene is TRBV12-3 or TRBV12-4, the J gene TRBJ1-5; D remains unclear. The CDR3 has 14 amino acids. Trimming cost V 7 bases and J 9 bases, with 19 bases left between them. CDR3 DNA: TGTGCCAGCACCGCTGACCCTGGACGGGGGCCCCAGCATTTT. Protein: CASTADPGRGPQHF.

This clonotype was picked up many times. The rearrangement uses TRBV20-1 and TRBJ2-7, with D tentatively TRBD2 (6 bases). CDR3 length: 13 amino acids. Germline values: CDR1 DFQATT, CDR2 SNEGSKA (reference sequence). Trimming removed 5 bases from V and 0 bases from J, with 11 bases in between. The DNA for the CDR3 is TGCAGTGCTGGGGACTCCAACTCCTACGAGCAGTACTTC. Its protein product is CSAGDSNSYEQYF.

This clonotype appeared many times. The chain recombines TRBV7-3 with TRBJ2-1; D unclear. Trimming took 2 bases from V and 5 from J, leaving 7 bases between them. The CDR3 is 13 residues long. Per the germline V gene, CDR1 is SGHTA and CDR2 is FQGTGA. The CDR3 region has the DNA TGTGCCAGCAGCTTAGGGATTAACAATGAGCAGTTCTTC. Translating gives CASSLGINNEQFF. The full variable domain, completed using reference TRBV7-3 and TRBJ2-1, is GAGVSQTPSNKVTEKGKYVELRCDPISGHTALYWYRQSLGQGPEFLIYFQGTGAADDSGLPNDRFFAVRPEGSVSTLKIQRTERGDSAVYLCASSLGINNEQFFGPGTRLTVL.

At least ten counts were recorded for this clonotype. This chain connects TRBV6-7 to TRBJ2-7; 7 bases agree with TRBD1. TRBV6-7 qualifies as an ORF whose function is uncertain. The length of the CDR3 is 16 residues. J lost 0 bases, V lost 2 bases, and 7 bases had no gene match. The CDR3 DNA reads as TGTGCCAGCAGTTACGGAAGGGGGCAGAGCTCCTACGAGCAGTACTTC. It is translated as CASSYGRGQSSYEQYF.

The chain links TRBV7-2 to TRBJ1-2; D remains ambiguous. The CDR3 covers 12 residues. Looked up from germline, CDR1 is SGHTA and CDR2 is FQGNSA. With 4 bases removed from V and 8 bases from J, the gap between germline ends came to 11 bases. The CDR3 spells CASSSTGSGYTF. CDR3 bases: TGTGCCAGCAGCTCGACGGGGAGCGGCTACACCTTC.